Listed here is a single T cell receptor beta chain. TCRdb ran MiXCR on the RT-PCR reads and lists one entry per CDR3 protein. The sample records about 40,000 distinct CDR3 sequences, more than 30% being singletons. The data originate from a study of patients and donors after allogeneic stem cell transplantation. Trimming cost V 10 bases and J 1 base, with 10 bases left between them. The germline V gene has CDR1 MDHEN and CDR2 SYDVKM. The CDR3 is 12 amino acids. This chain links TRBV28 with TRBJ1-1; a weak D match, TRBD1 (6 bases). Sequencing used blood, either unsorted or a sorted T cell fraction (not recorded which). The receptor's source is a human donor who was either an allogeneic HSCT recipient or a stem cell or donor lymphocyte infusion donor (not recorded which). It is not recorded whose cells these are; they may come from a transplant donor. The chain's CDR3 is CAIQTGNTEAFF. In nucleotides, the CDR3 is TGTGCCATCCAGACAGGGAACACTGAAGCTTTCTTT.